This T cell receptor (beta chain) was recorded in a study of T-cell reconstitution after alpha-beta-depleted transplantation in children. Library preparation (for TCRbeta) was performed with unique molecular identifiers. TCRdb passed the PCR reads through MiXCR, listing each CDR3 protein once. The table records fewer than 550,000 distinct CDR3 sequences, around 16% of them present only once. Unmatched junction bases numbered 10, after V lost 6 bases and J lost 7 bases. The CDR3 is 14 residues long. Germline assignment: CDR1 DFQATT and CDR2 SNEGSKA (reference sequence). The specimen comprised PBMCs, mostly from graft donor cells, sampled 360 days after TCRalphabeta/CD19-depleted stem cell transplant. This clonotype originated in a boy under two years old who had a stem cell transplant for Wiskott-Aldrich syndrome, so the T cells may come from the graft donor. This chain connects TRBV20-1 to TRBJ2-1; TRBD1 matches at 9 bases. This CDR3 is CSAPTDRGVNEQFF. CDR3 DNA sequence: TGCAGTGCCCCCACTGACAGGGGGGTAAATGAGCAGTTCTTC.